This paragraph reports one T cell receptor beta chain. Its recognized antigen is unknown. These data are taken from a study of T cell clusters in autoimmune cytopenias (dated by TCRdb to between 2017 and 2020). Background on the whole study: Of the 40 to 45 healthy donor controls, 22 were female, and the group had a mean age of 56 years and a median age of about 60 years. The median TRB sequencing depth was more than 40,000 reads per sample, and the median number of distinct TRB clonotypes was around 2,300 per sample. Autoimmune hepatitis repertoires were compared with those of 20 to 25 age- and sex-matched healthy donors. Controls were 20 to 30 age-matched healthy donors for primary cytopenia and 14 age-matched CLL patients for secondary cytopenia. TRB and IGH repertoires from peripheral blood were sequenced in autoimmune cytopenia patients at active disease and during treatment follow-up, with healthy, CLL and autoimmune hepatitis controls included alongside. The goal of the study was to determine whether autoimmune cytopenia patients have a disease-specific immune repertoire signature that could serve as a blood-based biomarker. Study-level results and caveats: The T cell clusters were defined only in silico, and the functional role of the clusters was left to be validated experimentally. Healthy donors had almost three times as many exclusive TRB clusters as active autoimmune hepatitis patients, a finding consistent with an autoimmunity-wide signature. The GLIPH analysis suggested a lack of physiological T cell clusters in primary autoimmune cytopenia patients, since around 50 clusters were exclusive to healthy donors whereas some 18 were exclusive to patients. TRB repertoire shifts, with less even repertoires observed in secondary cytopenia and CLL, were mostly attributed to lymphoma bias rather than autoimmunity. The cluster-lack signature was not seen for secondary cytopenia versus CLL, apparently masked by the dominant lymphoma-associated repertoire.

TRB rearrangements were amplified by multiplex PCR following a touch-down protocol, with the TRB-A and TRB-B primer pools mixed in one tube. Illumina adapters and sample indices were added to the amplicons through two consecutive PCR reactions performed with Phusion HS II polymerase. The amplicons were purified from gel with the NucleoSpin Gel and PCR Clean-up kit, after which the amplicons were quantified by Qubit and checked for quality on an Agilent 2100 Bioanalyzer. Sequencing of the libraries was done on an Illumina MiSeq with 600-cycle, single-indexed, paired-end runs. For the original study's pipeline: TRB reads were aligned and assembled with MiXCR version 2.1.12 using the default MiXCR reference library. A clone was defined by each unique CDR3 nucleotide sequence, and analysis was restricted to productive sequences with at least two reads. To assess repertoire diversity, an R script computed alpha-parameterized diversity profiles (alpha 0 to 5), which included the Shannon (alpha 1) and Simpson (alpha 2) indices. The tcR package was used to compute combinatorial TRB VJ usage, which was then compared between cohorts by principal component analysis with ade4. TCRbeta CDR3s were clustered with GLIPH on cohort pairs matched by age and read depth, and cluster frequencies were compared by Wilcoxon test. TCRdb reprocessed the reads into one record per CDR3 protein sequence, lacking DNA. TCRdb, not the authors, supplied the V and J calls. For this sample, the table gives fewer than 6,000 distinct CDR3 sequences. More than 14% of the sample rests with the top ten.

Per sample, around 0.25 ug of peripheral blood genomic DNA, approximately 38,000 genome equivalents, was used for TRB amplification. As encoded in the germline V gene, CDR1 is KGHSH while CDR2 is LQKENI. CDR3 length: 14 amino acids, cysteine to phenylalanine. Only the protein is available. The data also belong to a second study, concerning T cell repertoires in aging, cancer and after chemotherapy. As the second study states: The donors fell into six age groups ranging from 30 or younger to 70 or older, and each group had at least three individuals. Control TCR repertoires from healthy donors were recorded over several months to years, and clear clonal overlap was observed across re-sampling. In total, the full dataset held millions of TCR reads. Compared with age-matched healthy donors, untreated patients with either hematological or solid cancers had significantly lower TCR diversity in the blood along with higher clonality. In healthy donors, the decline in TCR diversity with age was mainly explained by loss of richness, whereas in cancer patients loss of evenness was also found to contribute. In both cancer cohorts, the median generation probability rose over the chemotherapy interval, which suggests that the repertoire was reconstituted through rebound thymic output. According to the authors, the repertoire data do not permit conclusions about immunological memory after chemotherapy. To look at immunoaging and at how T cells reconstitute after chemotherapy, the study profiled TCR beta repertoires in peripheral blood from both healthy donors and cancer patients. Alongside under 100 healthy donors serving as a reference group, the cohort included roughly 220 cancer patients, of whom about 94 had hematological cancers and 120 to 130 had solid cancers. MiXCR versions 2.12 and 3.0.5 were used to process the TRB sequences. Repertoire metrics included Shannon diversity, evenness, clonality (one minus evenness), and alpha-parameterized diversity profiles from alpha 0 to 5. The IGoR algorithm was used to compute generation probabilities of clones in paired pre- and post-chemotherapy samples.

The sequence is built from TRBV18 and TRBJ1-4. The sequenced sample was peripheral blood. The receptor comes from a human donor in good health. The CDR3 here reads CASSPDGNREKLFF.